Listed here are 9 T cell receptor beta chains from one sample, sequenced in a study of blood T cell repertoires in COVID-19. Using immunoSEQ multiplex PCR, the repertoire was profiled, and TCRdb retains in-frame clones only, with some absent. The sample has hundreds of thousands of clones, around 90% seen once. Sequenced input: PBMCs or T cells enriched from blood (not recorded which). The origin of the receptors is a woman between 50 and 59 years old who had recovered from COVID-19.

The chain links TRBV6-5 to TRBJ2-2; D remains unclear. There are 15 residues in the CDR3. Deletions cut 2 bases from V and 5 bases from J, with 12 bases between. The germline V gene encodes CDR1 MNHEY and CDR2 SVGAGI. The CDR3 region has the DNA TGTGCCAGCAGTTACCTTAGTCCGGAGACCGGGGAGCTGTTTTTT. Encoded protein: CASSYLSPETGELFF.

The V call is TRBV7-3, the J call TRBJ2-7; 9 nucleotides agree with TRBD1. This CDR3 is built from 15 residues. Germline V gene data show CDR1 as SGHTA and CDR2 as FQGTGA. J lost 4 bases, V lost 3 bases, and 7 bases had no gene match. CDR3 region: CASSLGQGNLYEQYF. The CDR3 coding sequence is TGTGCCAGCAGCTTGGGACAGGGAAATTTATACGAGCAGTACTTC.

V gene TRBV5-4 combines with J gene TRBJ2-1; 8 nucleotides align to TRBD1. Per the germline V gene, CDR1 is SGHNT and CDR2 is YYREEE (reference sequence). V shed 6 bases, J shed 7 bases, and the junction held 6 bases outside the gene matches. This CDR3 has 13 residues. CDR3 sequence (DNA): TGTGCCAGCACTCAGGGGGCGGATAATGAGCAGTTCTTC. Its translation: CASTQGADNEQFF.

The chain uses TRBV12-3 or TRBV12-4 and TRBJ2-1, with D perhaps TRBD1 (5 bases). Between the trimmed V and J ends, which lost 5 bases and 8 bases, there was a span of 13 bases. The length of the CDR3 is 13 residues. CDR3 bases: TGTGCCAGCAGTCCCAGACAGATGGATGAGCAGTTCTTC. Its protein product is CASSPRQMDEQFF.

The chain joins TRBV19 to TRBJ1-1; possible D gene TRBD1, 5 bases. This CDR3 has 16 residues. The germline gives CDR1 LNHDA, CDR2 SQIVND (reference sequence). V was clipped by 4 bases and J by 0 bases, with 15 bases between them. CDR3 sequence reads: CASSRPGSFMNTEAFF. CDR3 in DNA: TGTGCCAGTAGTAGGCCAGGGTCCTTCATGAACACTGAAGCTTTCTTT.

V is TRBV2 and J is TRBJ1-5; D is uncertain. Germline V gene data show CDR1 as SNHLY and CDR2 as FYNNEI. The CDR3 has 15 residues. V lost 6 bases and J lost 2, with 14 bases in between. The CDR3, as DNA: TGTGCCAGCAGAAGAGAGTCTTCGCGCAATCAGCCCCAGCATTTT. It is translated as CASRRESSRNQPQHF.

The rearrangement uses TRBV28 and TRBJ2-1; 10 bases agree with TRBD2. The CDR3 has 16 residues. V lost 5 bases to trimming and J lost 5 bases; unmatched junction nucleotides: 9. CDR1 MDHEN and CDR2 SYDVKM come from the germline V gene. CDR3 coding DNA: TGTGCCAGCAGTAGATACGGGACTAGCGTGAACAATGAGCAGTTCTTC. It yields the protein CASSRYGTSVNNEQFF.

This clone has only a few counts. This chain joins TRBV5-1 and TRBJ1-2; 11 nucleotides align to TRBD1. The CDR3 is made up of 16 amino acids. The junction had 6 bases not matched to a gene; V was cut back by 4 bases and J by 1 base. Germline V gene sequence: CDR1 SGHRS, CDR2 YFSETQ. The CDR3 nucleotides are TGCGCCAGCAGCCTGGACAGGGGGCGCGATAACTATGGCTACACCTTC. This sequence encodes CASSLDRGRDNYGYTF.

This sequence joins TRBV7-3 and TRBJ2-4, with 10 nucleotides matching TRBD1. Unmatched junction bases numbered 4, after V lost 5 bases and J lost 6 bases. This CDR3 spans 14 amino acids. CDR1 is SGHTA, CDR2 FQGTGA, per germline. The CDR3 reads CASSATGGRNIQYF. The CDR3 bases are TGTGCCAGCAGCGCGACAGGGGGCAGAAACATTCAGTACTTC.